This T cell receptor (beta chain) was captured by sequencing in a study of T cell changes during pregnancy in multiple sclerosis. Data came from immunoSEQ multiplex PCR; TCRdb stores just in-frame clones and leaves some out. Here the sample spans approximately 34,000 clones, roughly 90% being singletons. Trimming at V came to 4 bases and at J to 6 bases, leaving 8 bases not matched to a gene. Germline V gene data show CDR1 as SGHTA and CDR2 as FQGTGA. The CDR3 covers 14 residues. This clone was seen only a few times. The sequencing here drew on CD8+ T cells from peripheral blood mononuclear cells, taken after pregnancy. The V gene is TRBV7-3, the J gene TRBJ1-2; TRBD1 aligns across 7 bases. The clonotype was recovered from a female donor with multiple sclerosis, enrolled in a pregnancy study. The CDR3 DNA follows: TGTGCCAGCAGCTCCACCGGACAGGCTGATGGCTACACCTTC. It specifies CASSSTGQADGYTF.